One and the same sample provided the 28 T cell receptor beta chains below, sequenced in a study of identical twins. TCRdb reprocessed the 5' RACE reads with MiXCR, giving one entry per CDR3 protein. The sample yields 640,000 or so distinct CDR3 sequences, 5.5% to 6.5% seen once. The source material was naive T cells sorted from blood. These receptors came from a man younger than 35 in good health.

The chain's CDR3 is CASSLVGGRVYEQYF. In DNA form, the CDR3 reads TGTGCCAGCAGCTTAGTCGGCGGGAGGGTTTACGAGCAGTACTTC. The chain employs TRBV7-6 and TRBJ2-7; TRBD2 aligns across 9 bases. Trimming took 1 base from V and 4 from J; bases not matched to a gene: 5. Germline assignment: CDR1 SGHVS and CDR2 FNYEAQ. This CDR3 region has 15 residues.

At least ten counts were recorded for this clonotype. The rearrangement uses TRBV5-6 and TRBJ2-1; D gene uncertain. The V and J ends lost 4 bases and 6 bases respectively, with 5 bases between them. The CDR3 covers 11 residues. Per germline, CDR1 SGHDT and CDR2 YYEEEE. Here the CDR3 reads CASSVFNEQFF. The CDR3 DNA sequence: TGTGCCAGCAGCGTCTTCAATGAGCAGTTCTTC.

This clonotype has more than one count but fewer than ten. The genes are TRBV27 and TRBJ2-3; D gene ambiguous. This CDR3 spans 16 amino acids. Trimming removed 4 bases at V and 2 bases at J, with 16 bases between. The germline V gene has CDR1 MNHEY and CDR2 SMNVEV (reference sequence). The CDR3 protein is CASSSLGLGDTDTQYF. The CDR3 nucleotides read TGTGCCAGCAGTTCTTTGGGCCTTGGGGACACAGATACGCAGTATTTT.

This clonotype was picked up a small number of times. The chain carries TRBV12-3 or TRBV12-4 and TRBJ2-4, with D uncertain. The V end was cut by 6 bases, the J end by 2 bases, with 11 bases between. The CDR3 extends over 14 amino acids. CDR3 in DNA: TGTGCCAGCAGCCCCTCAGGACCCAAAAACATTCAGTACTTC. This encodes CASSPSGPKNIQYF.

In this sample, this clonotype turned up a few times. This chain joins TRBV7-9 and TRBJ1-2; D gene ambiguous. Germline-derived CDR1 and CDR2 are SEHNR and FQNEAQ (reference sequence). CDR3 length: 13 amino acids. The V end was cut by 5 bases, the J end by 3 bases, with 10 bases between. The CDR3 DNA reads TGTGCCAGCAGCCCGCCCCGCTACTATGGCTACACCTTC. Amino acid sequence: CASSPPRYYGYTF.

Ten or more counts support this clonotype. V and J are TRBV12-3 or TRBV12-4 and TRBJ2-5, with 8 bases lining up with TRBD1. Trimming took 5 bases from V and 4 from J; bases not matched to a gene: 6. The CDR3 length is 14 residues. CDR3 nucleotide sequence: TGTGCCAGCAGTCCCGACAGGGGCGTAGAGACCCAGTACTTC. Translation gives CASSPDRGVETQYF.

This clonotype has a handful of counts. The chain is built from TRBV4-3 and TRBJ2-7; 7 nucleotides agree with TRBD1. The length of the CDR3 is 14 residues. Looked up from germline, CDR1 is LGHNA and CDR2 is YSLEER. After removal of 1 base from V and 1 base from J, the junction contained 1 base not matched to a gene. The chain's CDR3 is CASSQVRGSYEQYF. CDR3 coding DNA: TGCGCCAGCAGCCAAGTCAGGGGGTCCTACGAGCAGTACTTC.

This clonotype was seen more than once but under ten times. The V and J genes are TRBV19 and TRBJ2-1; unclear D gene. CDR1 is LNHDA and CDR2 is SQIVND in the germline V gene (reference sequence). V was trimmed by 8 bases and J by 11 bases, leaving 13 bases between them. The CDR3 contains 11 residues. The CDR3 DNA reads TGTGCCAGTGGAGCCGGGCCCCAGCAGTTCTTC. Translating it yields CASGAGPQQFF.

This clonotype has at least ten counts. The chain employs TRBV29-1 and TRBJ2-7; D could derive from TRBD1 or TRBD2 (6 bases each). Germline CDR1 and CDR2: SQVTM and ANQGSEA. This CDR3 comprises 13 residues. Trimming took 4 bases from V and 6 from J, leaving 16 bases between them. The CDR3 sequence: CSVAVLGGSEQYF. As DNA, the CDR3 is TGCAGCGTTGCCGTGTTAGGGGGGTCCGAGCAGTACTTC.

In this sample, this clonotype turned up many times. The chain couples TRBV2 to TRBJ2-7, with unresolved D. The CDR3 has 12 residues. CDR1 and CDR2 from the germline V gene are SNHLY and FYNNEI. Trimming removed 8 bases at V and 5 bases at J, with 13 bases between. The CDR3 DNA is TGTGCCAGCTCTGTAGGTCCGAACGAGCAGTACTTC. Its translation is CASSVGPNEQYF.

This clonotype appeared a few times. This CDR3 reads CASSIGGGGKYEQYF. The CDR3 DNA reads as TGTGCCAGCAGTATCGGAGGGGGCGGCAAATACGAGCAGTACTTC. The chain is built from TRBV6-1 and TRBJ2-7; possible D gene TRBD1, 7 bases. The length of the CDR3 is 15 residues. CDR1 is MNHNS and CDR2 is SASEGT in the germline V gene. V was cut by 5 bases and J by 4 bases, with 18 bases left in between.

The CDR3 bases are TGTGCCTGGAGTTCAGGGCTAGCGGGAGTATACGAGCAGTACGTC. Amino acid sequence: CAWSSGLAGVYEQYV. This chain joins TRBV30 and TRBJ2-7, with 10 bases identical to TRBD2. Germline CDR1 reads GTSNPN; CDR2 reads SVGIG (reference sequence). The CDR3 has 15 amino acids. V dropped 2 bases and J dropped 4; count of bases not matched to a gene: 8.

This clonotype turned up a few times. The J gene is TRBJ2-7, the V gene TRBV20-1; D is unclear. V gave up 0 bases and J gave up 2 bases, with 14 bases separating them. Germline V gene data show CDR1 as DFQATT and CDR2 as SNEGSKA (reference sequence). The CDR3 consists of 15 residues. The CDR3 DNA follows: TGCAGTGCTAGAGATCTGGGGTCAACCCCCTACGAGCAGTACTTC. Translated, it gives CSARDLGSTPYEQYF.

This clonotype was recorded a few times. The chain has TRBV15 and TRBJ1-4, with 8 bases that match TRBD1. V shed 2 bases and J 8 bases; nucleotides not matched to a gene: 7. The CDR3 length is 15 residues. CDR1 and CDR2 from the germline V gene are LNHNV and YYDKDF (reference sequence). This CDR3 is CATSRSRTGREKLFF. CDR3 nucleotide sequence: TGTGCCACCAGCAGAAGCCGGACAGGGAGGGAAAAACTGTTTTTT.

This clonotype was observed at least ten times. J is TRBJ2-3 and V is TRBV7-2, with TRBD2 matching 7 bases. This CDR3 is 14 amino acids long. Germline V gene sequence: CDR1 SGHTA, CDR2 FQGNSA. J was trimmed by 1 base and V by 10 bases; bases with no gene match: 8. CDR3 DNA sequence: TGTGCCATTACCCCGGGACTACGCACAGATACGCAGTATTTT. Its translation is CAITPGLRTDTQYF.

This clonotype was recorded at least ten times. The chain is built from TRBV20-1 and TRBJ2-5; no clear D. Deletions cut 4 bases from V and 2 bases from J, with 11 bases between. Germline lookup yields CDR1 DFQATT and CDR2 SNEGSKA (reference sequence). This CDR3 is 13 amino acids long. The CDR3, as DNA: TGCAGTGCTAACCAAGGACCGCAAGAGACCCAGTACTTC. Its translation: CSANQGPQETQYF.

This clonotype showed up many times. This chain uses TRBV29-1 with TRBJ2-7; TRBD1 agrees at 7 bases. The CDR3 sequence is 13 residues long. Germline trimming cut 7 bases from V and 2 bases from J; bases unmatched to any gene: 8. The germline gives CDR1 SQVTM, CDR2 ANQGSEA. CDR3 loop: CSAVTGNAYEQYF. The CDR3 nucleotides are TGCAGCGCCGTGACAGGGAATGCCTACGAGCAGTACTTC.

The gene calls are TRBV20-1 and TRBJ2-7, with D perhaps given as TRBD1 or TRBD2 (6 bases each). Trimming pared 0 bases from V and 1 base from J, leaving 16 bases between. Per the germline V gene, CDR1 is DFQATT and CDR2 is SNEGSKA (reference sequence). The CDR3 sequence is 16 residues long. The CDR3 DNA reads TGCAGTGCTAGAGATCGGGGGCTAGCAGGTTCCTACGAGCAGTACTTC. This gives the protein CSARDRGLAGSYEQYF.

This clonotype occurred many times. The chain carries TRBV9 and TRBJ2-7; possible D gene TRBD1, 5 bases. The germline V and J ends were trimmed by 4 bases and 5 bases, with 19 bases remaining between them. Germline V CDR1 and CDR2: SGDLS, YYNGEE. The CDR3 loop spans 15 amino acids. CDR3 sequence: CASSPRDGSKNEQYF. The CDR3 coding sequence is TGTGCCAGCAGCCCCAGGGATGGCTCGAAGAACGAGCAGTACTTC. The whole variable domain, remainder taken from reference TRBV9 and TRBJ2-7, is DSGVTQTPKHLITATGQRVTLRCSPRSGDLSVYWYQQSLDQGLQFLIQYYNGEERAKGNILERFSAQQFPDLHSELNLSSLELGDSALYFCASSPRDGSKNEQYFGPGTRLTVT.

V is TRBV7-8 and J is TRBJ2-1, with D maybe TRBD2 (5 bases). Germline lookup yields CDR1 SGHVS and CDR2 FQNEAQ. Trimming pared 5 bases from V and 2 bases from J, leaving 16 bases between. The CDR3 has 16 residues. In DNA, the CDR3 is TGTGCCAGCAGCCCCAACACCGAAGCGGCCTACAATGAGCAGTTCTTC. As protein: CASSPNTEAAYNEQFF.

This clonotype was found many times. The chain employs TRBV6-2 or TRBV6-3 and TRBJ2-1; perhaps TRBD1 as D (5 bases). Germline assignment: CDR1 MNHEY and CDR2 SVGEGT. Trimming removed 5 bases at V and 10 bases at J, with 12 bases between. The CDR3 spans 12 residues. The CDR3 sequence is CASSTRTNEQFF. CDR3 coding DNA: TGTGCCAGCAGTACCAGGACAAACGAGCAGTTCTTC.

This clonotype turned up a few times. This sequence joins TRBV15 and TRBJ2-1; no reliable D call. Germline V gene data show CDR1 as LNHNV and CDR2 as YYDKDF (reference sequence). This CDR3 spans 13 amino acids. Trimming shortened V by 0 bases and J by 10 bases, and 10 bases separated the two germline ends. The CDR3 here is CATSREIAREQFF. The CDR3 DNA sequence: TGTGCCACCAGCAGAGAAATAGCAAGGGAGCAGTTCTTC.

This clonotype was seen repeatedly, ten times or more. V and J are TRBV6-1 and TRBJ2-5; no definite D call. Germline V lookup: CDR1 MNHNS, CDR2 SASEGT. Trimming shortened V by 6 bases and J by 0 bases, and 11 bases separated the two germline ends. CDR3 size: 14 residues. The CDR3 loop reads CASSPGPYQETQYF. CDR3 sequence (DNA): TGTGCCAGCAGCCCGGGCCCGTACCAAGAGACCCAGTACTTC.

In this sample, this clonotype turned up a few times. V is TRBV30 and J is TRBJ1-3, with unresolved D. The germline CDR1 and CDR2 sequences are GTSNPN and SVGIG (reference sequence). CDR3 size: 11 residues. The V end lost 4 bases, the J end lost 2 bases, and 3 bases lay between the germline ends. CDR3 bases: TGTGCCTGGATGGCTGGAAACACCATATATTTT. Translated, it gives CAWMAGNTIYF.

This rearrangement joins TRBV30 to TRBJ2-1, with 9 bases matching TRBD2. With V trimmed by 0 bases and J by 16 bases, 13 bases remained unmatched. The CDR3 has 14 residues. Germline V lookup: CDR1 GTSNPN, CDR2 SVGIG (reference sequence). DNA for the CDR3: TGTGCCTGGAGTGTACGATCACTAGCGGGCCGGCTCTTCTTC. Amino acid sequence: CAWSVRSLAGRLFF.

This clonotype was observed many times. This rearrangement joins TRBV5-5 to TRBJ2-3; 10 bases map to TRBD1. The CDR3 runs 18 residues. Germline V CDR1 and CDR2: SGHKS, YYEKEE (reference sequence). The V gene end was trimmed by 5 bases and the J gene end by 6 bases; junction bases not matched to a gene: 18. The CDR3 DNA reads as TGTGCCAGCAGGAAGATAGAGGGACAGGGGACTAGTAGTGATACGCAGTATTTT. Translation gives CASRKIEGQGTSSDTQYF.

This clonotype appeared many times. The chain has TRBV7-2 and TRBJ2-5; maybe TRBD2 (6 bases). Per germline, CDR1 SGHTA and CDR2 FQGNSA. Trimming took 3 bases from V and 3 from J, leaving 14 bases between them. The CDR3 covers 15 residues. CDR3 nucleotides: TGTGCCAGCAGCTTCCTTAGCGGACTAAAAGAGACCCAGTACTTC. It translates to CASSFLSGLKETQYF.

The chain couples TRBV10-3 to TRBJ2-1; D is ambiguous. Looked up from germline, CDR1 is ENHRY and CDR2 is SYGVKD. The CDR3 spans 11 residues. The V end was cut by 7 bases, the J end by 13 bases, with 14 bases between. Here the CDR3 reads CAIKDRVSQFF. The CDR3 region has the DNA TGTGCCATCAAAGACCGGGTTTCCCAGTTCTTC.